This T cell receptor beta chain came from a study of blood T cell repertoires in COVID-19. The cohort comprised adults aged 18 to 89 years residing in approximately 25 US areas. Participant-reported clinical history was the basis for cohort assignment. The CDR3 has 12 amino acids. Germline V gene lookup returns CDR1 SNHLY and CDR2 FYNNEI. V shed 8 bases and J 11 bases; nucleotides not matched to a gene: 10. Original methodology: Counts of nucleated cells, estimated from reference gene primer amplification, were obtained. Only in-frame clones appear in the TCRdb table, and some are missing; sequencing was by immunoSEQ multiplex PCR. The V and J calls and the clone size are those of that table, but D and trimming were determined from the DNA. The sample yields approximately 270,000 clones, over 85% seen once.

This TCR derives from a woman aged 60-70 years who had recovered from COVID-19. The chain carries TRBV2 and TRBJ1-1; 8 nucleotides agree with TRBD1. Sequencing input: PBMCs or T cells enriched from blood (not recorded which). The CDR3 DNA follows: TGTGCCAGCTCAACCGCGGCAGGGGGCGCTTTCTTT. Its protein product is CASSTAAGGAFF.